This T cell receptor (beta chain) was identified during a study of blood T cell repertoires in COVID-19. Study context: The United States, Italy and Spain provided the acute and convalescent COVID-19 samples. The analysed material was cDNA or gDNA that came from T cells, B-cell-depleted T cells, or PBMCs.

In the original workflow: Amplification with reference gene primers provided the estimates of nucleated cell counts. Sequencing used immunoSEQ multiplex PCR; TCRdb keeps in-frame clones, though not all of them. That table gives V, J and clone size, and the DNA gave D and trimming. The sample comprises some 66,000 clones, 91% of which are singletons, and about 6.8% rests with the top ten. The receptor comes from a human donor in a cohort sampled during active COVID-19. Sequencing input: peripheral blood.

This CDR3 reads CASSQDTRGEETQYF. The CDR3 DNA sequence: TGTGCCAGCAGCCAAGATACTCGGGGAGAAGAGACCCAGTACTTC. This chain connects TRBV3-1 (or the pseudogene TRBV3-2) to TRBJ2-5; the D gene is possibly TRBD2 (5 bases). Trimming pared 0 bases from V and 3 bases from J, leaving 11 bases between. This CDR3 has 15 amino acids. Germline V gives CDR1 LGHDT, CDR2 YNNKEL (reference sequence).